A single sample gave rise to the 15 T cell receptor beta chains below, sequenced in a study of blood T cell repertoires in COVID-19. Data came from immunoSEQ multiplex PCR; TCRdb stores just in-frame clones and leaves some out. Of roughly 200,000 clones listed, around 86% were seen once; the top ten hold 7.5% to 9.5%. Sample: peripheral blood. These receptors originate from a woman of 80 years or more with COVID-19, enrolled during active disease.

CDR3 sequence: CASSLRQSGNTGELFF. The CDR3 nucleotides are TGTGCCAGCAGCTTAAGGCAGAGCGGGAACACCGGGGAGCTGTTTTTT. The chain recombines TRBV7-2 with TRBJ2-2; possible D gene TRBD2, 5 bases. Germline V lookup: CDR1 SGHTA, CDR2 FQGNSA. The V and J ends lost 2 bases and 1 base respectively, with 11 bases between them. This CDR3 region has 16 residues.

The gene calls are TRBV15 and TRBJ2-1; 9 bases agree with TRBD2. The germline gives CDR1 LNHNV, CDR2 YYDKDF (reference sequence). V trimming: 1 base; J trimming: 9 bases; junction bases outside the gene matches: 7. CDR3 length: 15 amino acids. CDR3 region: CATSRGGGRGGEQFF. The CDR3 nucleotides read TGTGCCACCAGCAGAGGAGGCGGGAGGGGGGGTGAGCAGTTCTTC.

V gene TRBV5-1 combines with J gene TRBJ2-7; D is uncertain. The V and J ends lost 3 bases and 5 bases respectively, with 6 bases between them. Per the germline V gene, CDR1 is SGHRS and CDR2 is YFSETQ. This CDR3 has 11 amino acids. The CDR3 DNA follows: TGCGCCAGCAGCTACAAAGACGAGCAGTACTTC. It codes for CASSYKDEQYF.

This clone was counted a single time. The rearrangement links TRBV5-1 to TRBJ2-6; 9 nucleotides agree with TRBD1. CDR1 is SGHRS, CDR2 YFSETQ, per germline. Trimming took 1 base from V and 2 from J; bases not matched to a gene: 7. The CDR3 length is 18 residues. The CDR3 DNA is TGCGCCAGCAGCTTGACTAAGACAGGGGGAACTGGGGCCAACGTCCTGACTTTC. Its protein is CASSLTKTGGTGANVLTF.

This clone was observed once. The chain carries TRBV3-1 (or the pseudogene TRBV3-2) and TRBJ1-2; TRBD1 might be the D (6 bases). The CDR3 runs to 15 residues. V dropped 1 base and J dropped 3 bases, with 12 bases sitting between them. CDR1 and CDR2 (germline): LGHDT, YNNKEL (reference sequence). The CDR3 region is CASSQGLGAHYGYTF. The CDR3, as DNA: TGTGCCAGCAGCCAAGGACTGGGGGCTCACTATGGCTACACCTTC.

V is TRBV28 and J is TRBJ2-7; TRBD2 aligns across 8 bases. J lost 3 bases, V lost 5 bases, and 6 bases had no gene match. Germline V gives CDR1 MDHEN, CDR2 SYDVKM. There are 14 residues in the CDR3. The CDR3, as DNA: TGTGCCAGCAGTGGGACGGGGGGGCTCTACGAGCAGTACTTC. Its translation: CASSGTGGLYEQYF.

The chain has TRBV6-2 or TRBV6-3 and TRBJ1-5; 7 bases map to TRBD1. The CDR3 has 17 residues. CDR1 is MNHEY and CDR2 is SVGEGT in the germline V gene. Trimming removed 5 bases from V and 2 bases from J; junction bases left unmatched: 12. Written as DNA, the CDR3 is TGTGCCAGCAGTGGACCCTCAGGGGGAGCGGGCAATCAGCCCCAGCATTTT. Translation gives CASSGPSGGAGNQPQHF.

The chain couples TRBV5-1 to TRBJ2-1; TRBD2 agrees at 11 bases. The CDR3 is 15 amino acids. CDR1 is SGHRS and CDR2 is YFSETQ in the germline V gene. After removal of 2 bases from V and 5 bases from J, the junction contained 3 bases not matched to a gene. CDR3 sequence: CASSFTSGSHNEQFF. The DNA of the CDR3 is TGCGCCAGCAGCTTCACTAGCGGGAGCCACAATGAGCAGTTCTTC.

This chain connects TRBV15 to TRBJ2-3; D is unresolved. V was cut by 0 bases and J by 6 bases, with 13 bases left in between. Germline V gene lookup returns CDR1 LNHNV and CDR2 YYDKDF (reference sequence). This CDR3 has 15 residues. The chain's CDR3 is CATSRDAAQKDTQYF. The CDR3 nucleotides are TGTGCCACCAGCAGAGACGCCGCCCAGAAGGATACGCAGTATTTT.

This clone was seen a single time. J is TRBJ1-4 and V is TRBV19; D gene uncertain. CDR3 length: 12 residues. With 4 bases removed from V and 12 bases from J, the gap between germline ends came to 12 bases. CDR1 and CDR2 from the germline V gene are LNHDA and SQIVND (reference sequence). CDR3 protein: CASSSLNGELFF. For the CDR3, the DNA is TGTGCCAGTAGTAGCCTCAACGGGGAACTGTTTTTT.

CDR3 loop: CASSYQEGWDSPLHF. Written as DNA, the CDR3 is TGTGCCAGCAGTTATCAGGAGGGCTGGGATTCACCCCTCCACTTT. The rearrangement joins TRBV6-5 to TRBJ1-6; no firm D call. Trimming took 3 bases from V and 8 from J, leaving 14 bases between them. There are 15 residues in the CDR3. The V gene's germline CDR1 is MNHEY and CDR2 SVGAGI.

The chain employs TRBV28 and TRBJ1-4, with TRBD1 identical over 11 bases. Germline lookup yields CDR1 MDHEN and CDR2 SYDVKM. The V gene end was trimmed by 8 bases and the J gene end by 7 bases; junction bases not matched to a gene: 0. The CDR3 runs to 12 residues. Here the CDR3 reads CASGTGGEKLFF. The CDR3 nucleotides are TGTGCCAGCGGGACAGGGGGTGAAAAACTGTTTTTT. The full variable domain, rest sourced from reference TRBV28 and TRBJ1-4, is DVKVTQSSRYLVKRTGEKVFLECVQDMDHENMFWYRQDPGLGLRLIYFSYDVKMKEKGDIPEGYSVSREKKERFSLILESASTNQTSMYLCASGTGGEKLFFGSGTQLSVL.

This chain uses TRBV2 with TRBJ1-1; D is uncertain. The germline V and J ends were trimmed by 7 bases and 7 bases, with 19 bases remaining between them. Germline CDR1 is SNHLY and CDR2 is FYNNEI. CDR3 length equals 14 residues. This CDR3 is CASTRRPPFGEAFF. The CDR3 DNA follows: TGTGCCAGCACGCGGAGACCCCCCTTTGGTGAAGCTTTCTTT.

The chain combines TRBV5-1 with TRBJ2-2; TRBD2 is a possible D gene (5 bases). The ends were cut back, 7 bases at V and 8 bases at J, with 18 bases in the middle. The germline gives CDR1 SGHRS, CDR2 YFSETQ. The CDR3 length is 14 residues. The DNA of the CDR3 is TGCGCCAGCGCCTCCGGGGTTTCCCTGGGGGAGCTGTTTTTT. Translated: CASASGVSLGELFF.

This chain connects TRBV5-4 to TRBJ1-2, with unresolved D. CDR1 SGHNT and CDR2 YYREEE come from the germline V gene (reference sequence). CDR3 length: 15 residues. V lost 4 bases to trimming and J lost 0 bases, with 13 bases between them. CDR3 in amino acids: CASSVMGRTNYGYTF. The CDR3 DNA reads TGTGCCAGCAGCGTAATGGGGAGAACTAACTATGGCTACACCTTC.